One sample yielded the 21 T cell receptor beta chains listed below, sequenced in a study of tumor-infiltrating lymphocytes in oesophageal squamous cell carcinoma. TCRdb fed the PCR reads into MiXCR, producing one record per CDR3 protein. The data contain roughly 16,000 distinct CDR3 sequences, 45% to 55% of them singletons. Sequencing was done on a sample of esophageal tumor tissue. The receptors derive from a male donor with esophageal squamous cell carcinoma.

J is TRBJ1-5 and V is TRBV6-8; the D is unclear. The germline gives CDR1 MNHGY, CDR2 SAAAGT. The ends were cut back, 6 bases at V and 0 bases at J, with 12 bases in the middle. The CDR3 totals 15 residues. CDR3 nucleotides: TGTGCCAGCAGCAGAGGTGATTCTAGCAATCAGCCCCAGCATTTT. Its translation is CASSRGDSSNQPQHF.

The chain uses TRBV27 and TRBJ2-5, with 11 bases fitting TRBD1. This CDR3 comprises 15 residues. CDR1 and CDR2 (germline): MNHEY, SMNVEV (reference sequence). The V segment lost 3 bases and the J segment 4 bases; nucleotides outside the gene matches: 4. The CDR3 DNA reads TGTGCCAGCAGTTTTGGACAGGGGGCTTCAGAGACCCAGTACTTC. Translated, it gives CASSFGQGASETQYF.

This clonotype was counted once. V usage is TRBV7-2 and J usage is TRBJ1-1; 7 nucleotides match TRBD1. J was trimmed by 0 bases and V by 6 bases; bases with no gene match: 4. Germline V gives CDR1 SGHTA, CDR2 FQGNSA. CDR3 size: 14 residues. The CDR3, as DNA: TGTGCCAGCAGTCACAGGGGACTGAACACTGAAGCTTTCTTT. Protein: CASSHRGLNTEAFF.

The chain uses TRBV10-3 and TRBJ2-4; maybe TRBD1 (6 bases). The J call may be mistaken, given a closer DNA end match to TRBJ2-5. Germline loops: CDR1 ENHRY, CDR2 SYGVKD. This CDR3 is 13 amino acids long. The CDR3: CAISAGQQETQYF. For the CDR3, the DNA is TGTGCCATCAGCGCTGGACAGCAAGAGACCCAGTACTTC.

By share, this clonotype ranks as medium-sized. J is TRBJ2-7 and V is TRBV7-2, with TRBD1 matching over 7 bases. After removal of 6 bases from V and 4 bases from J, the junction contained 6 bases not matched to a gene. This CDR3 comprises 13 residues. Germline V gene lookup returns CDR1 SGHTA and CDR2 FQGNSA. The CDR3 DNA follows: TGTGCCAGCAGTCCCAACAGGGGTTACGAGCAGTACTTC. Protein product: CASSPNRGYEQYF.

CDR3 loop: CASRGAANTGELFF. For the CDR3, the DNA is TGTGCCAGCAGGGGAGCGGCTAACACCGGGGAGCTGTTTTTT. The chain carries TRBV7-2 and TRBJ2-2, with D maybe TRBD2 (5 bases). The CDR3 spans 14 residues. Germline lookup yields CDR1 SGHTA and CDR2 FQGNSA. Trimming pared 6 bases from V and 2 bases from J, leaving 10 bases between.

The chain links TRBV7-3 to TRBJ2-7, with 7 bases that match TRBD2. This CDR3 is built from 13 residues. V shed 5 bases and J 3 bases; nucleotides not matched to a gene: 4. Germline V lookup: CDR1 SGHTA, CDR2 FQGTGA. CDR3 DNA sequence: TGTGCCAGCAGCCCCCGGACTAGCTACGAGCAGTACTTC. Translating gives CASSPRTSYEQYF. Based on the CDR3 plus reference TRBV7-3 and TRBJ2-7, the full variable domain is GAGVSQTPSNKVTEKGKYVELRCDPISGHTALYWYRQSLGQGPEFLIYFQGTGAADDSGLPNDRFFAVRPEGSVSTLKIQRTERGDSAVYLCASSPRTSYEQYFGPGTRLTVT.

This clonotype has at least ten counts. This chain connects TRBV24-1 to TRBJ2-1, with a tentative D call TRBD1 (6 bases). This CDR3 spans 13 amino acids. Germline CDR1 KGHDR, CDR2 SFDVKD. The V end was cut by 4 bases, the J end by 11 bases, with 14 bases between. CDR3 bases: TGTGCCACCAGTGAGGGGACACCGAAGAAGCAGTTCTTC. It encodes CATSEGTPKKQFF.

This clonotype counts as medium-sized. V usage is TRBV11-1 and J usage is TRBJ2-7; TRBD2 matches at 7 bases. CDR1 SGHAT and CDR2 FQDESV come from the germline V gene (reference sequence). There are 14 residues in the CDR3. The junction had 8 bases not matched to a gene; V was cut back by 4 bases and J by 5 bases. The CDR3 spells CASSWIGTNNEQYF. The CDR3 bases are TGTGCCAGCAGCTGGATAGGGACTAACAACGAGCAGTACTTC.

Only a few counts were recorded for this clonotype. The CDR3: CASSLMGDKNIQYF. Written as DNA, the CDR3 is TGTGCCAGCAGCTTAATGGGGGACAAAAACATTCAGTACTTC. The genes are TRBV7-6 and TRBJ2-4; D possibly matches TRBD1 or TRBD2 (5 bases each). CDR1 and CDR2 from the germline V gene are SGHVS and FNYEAQ. CDR3 length equals 14 residues. V dropped 2 bases and J dropped 3 bases, with 8 bases sitting between them.

The CDR3 region has the DNA TGTGCCAGCAGCCCCTTCCCCACTAGCACCGGGGGTGATACGCAGTATTTT. It encodes CASSPFPTSTGGDTQYF. The rearrangement joins TRBV5-3 to TRBJ2-3; a possible D gene is TRBD2 (6 bases). TRBV5-3 is treated as an ORF (open reading frame) with a function not yet certain. The V end was cut by 8 bases, the J end by 6 bases, with 28 bases between. This CDR3 region has 17 residues.

The chain is built from TRBV7-6 and TRBJ2-1, with no clear D. The end of the DNA is better explained by TRBJ2-7, so the J call may be wrong. CDR1 and CDR2 from the germline V gene are SGHVS and FNYEAQ. This CDR3 has 15 amino acids. CDR3 sequence (DNA): TGTGCCAGCAGCTTCTCAGATAGCTCCTACAATGAGCAGTACTTC. Its protein product is CASSFSDSSYNEQYF.

This chain connects TRBV7-3 to TRBJ2-5, with TRBD1 matching over 9 bases. The germline V gene has CDR1 SGHTA and CDR2 FQGTGA. The CDR3 is 16 amino acids. With V trimmed by 8 bases and J by 1 base, 11 bases remained unmatched. The CDR3, as DNA: TGTGCCAGCTACCTCCGGGACAGGGTTACCCAAGAGACCCAGTACTTC. Residues: CASYLRDRVTQETQYF.

V usage is TRBV6-6 and J usage is TRBJ1-6; maybe TRBD1 (6 bases). V lost 4 bases to trimming and J lost 8 bases, with 15 bases between them. This CDR3 spans 15 amino acids. From germline, CDR1 is MNHNY and CDR2 SVGAGI (reference sequence). DNA of the CDR3: TGTGCCAGCAGTTCTCCGACAGGAATGGATTCACCCCTCCACTTT. Protein: CASSSPTGMDSPLHF.

This clonotype was counted between two and nine times. The chain combines TRBV7-3 with TRBJ2-5; a weak D match, TRBD1 (6 bases). Per the germline V gene, CDR1 is SGHTA and CDR2 is FQGTGA. The CDR3 totals 16 residues. V gave up 5 bases and J gave up 4 bases, with 20 bases separating them. The CDR3 protein is CASSRVGANPRETQYF. The CDR3 DNA reads as TGTGCCAGCAGCCGGGTGGGGGCCAACCCCCGAGAGACCCAGTACTTC.

This chain links TRBV7-3 with TRBJ2-1, with 7 bases identical to TRBD2. CDR1 and CDR2 (germline): SGHTA, FQGTGA. The CDR3 length is 13 residues. J lost 12 bases, V lost 1 base, and 6 bases had no gene match. CDR3 loop: CASSLMGGLAQFF. The DNA for the CDR3 is TGTGCCAGCAGCTTAATGGGGGGGTTGGCGCAGTTCTTC.

This clonotype was seen many times. J is TRBJ2-1 and V is TRBV28; D may match TRBD1 or TRBD2 (6 bases each). V lost 5 bases and J 2 bases, leaving 13 bases between the germline ends. The CDR3 contains 15 residues. Germline CDR1 MDHEN, CDR2 SYDVKM. Here the CDR3 reads CASSPGGGAYNEQFF. Written as DNA, the CDR3 is TGTGCCAGCAGTCCCGGGGGCGGGGCCTACAATGAGCAGTTCTTC. Looking up the rest from reference TRBV28 and TRBJ2-1 gives the full variable domain: DVKVTQSSRYLVKRTGEKVFLECVQDMDHENMFWYRQDPGLGLRLIYFSYDVKMKEKGDIPEGYSVSREKKERFSLILESASTNQTSMYLCASSPGGGAYNEQFFGPGTRLTVL.

The chain recombines TRBV12-3 or TRBV12-4 with TRBJ2-3, with D uncertain. Trimming left V 1 base short and J 4 bases short, with 3 bases between. This CDR3 contains 12 residues. CDR3 bases: TGTGCCAGCAGTTTAGTAGCAGATACGCAGTATTTT. This translates into CASSLVADTQYF.

Only a few counts were recorded for this clonotype. The rearrangement joins TRBV7-2 to TRBJ2-5; D remains unclear. The DNA matches TRBJ2-7 better at its end, which makes the J call doubtful. CDR1 is SGHTA and CDR2 is FQGNSA in the germline V gene. This CDR3 is built from 14 residues. As DNA, the CDR3 is TGTGCCAGCAGCCCCCGACGTGACTCCTACGAGCAGTACTTC. Translated, it gives CASSPRRDSYEQYF.

In its sample, this clonotype was seen many times. One end of the junction varies from germline; a read error may be responsible. V is TRBV28 and J is TRBJ2-7; D not certain. The CDR3 contains 13 residues. The germline V gene encodes CDR1 MDHEN and CDR2 SYDVKM. The CDR3 sequence: CASSLLLGSPLHF. The CDR3 region has the DNA TGTGCCAGCAGTTTATTGTTGGGTTCACCCCTCCACTTC.

CDR3 sequence (DNA): TGTGCCAGCAGCCCCCATCAGGGGCAGGGCTACACCTTC. Its protein product is CASSPHQGQGYTF. The V and J genes are TRBV7-2 and TRBJ1-2; possible D gene TRBD1, 6 bases. CDR3 length equals 13 residues. V lost 5 bases to trimming and J lost 8 bases, with 15 bases between them. In germline, CDR1 is SGHTA, CDR2 FQGNSA.